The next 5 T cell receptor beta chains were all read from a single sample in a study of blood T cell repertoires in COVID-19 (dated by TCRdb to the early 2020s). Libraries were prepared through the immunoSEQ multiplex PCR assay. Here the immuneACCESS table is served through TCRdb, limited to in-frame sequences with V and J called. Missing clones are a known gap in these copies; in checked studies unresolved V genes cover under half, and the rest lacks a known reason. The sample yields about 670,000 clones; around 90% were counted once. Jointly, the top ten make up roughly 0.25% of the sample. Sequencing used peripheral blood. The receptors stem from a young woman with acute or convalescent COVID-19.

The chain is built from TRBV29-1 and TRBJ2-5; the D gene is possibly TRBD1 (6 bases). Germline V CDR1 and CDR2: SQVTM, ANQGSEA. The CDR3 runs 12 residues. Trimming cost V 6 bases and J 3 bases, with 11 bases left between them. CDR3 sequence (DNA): TGCAGCGTCGAACAGGGAAAAGAGACCCAGTACTTC. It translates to CSVEQGKETQYF.

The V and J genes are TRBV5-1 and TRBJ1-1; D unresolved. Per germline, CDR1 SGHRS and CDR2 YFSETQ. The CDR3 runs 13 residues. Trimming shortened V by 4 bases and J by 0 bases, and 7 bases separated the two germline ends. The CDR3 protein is CASSQDVNTEAFF. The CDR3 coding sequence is TGCGCCAGCAGCCAGGATGTGAACACTGAAGCTTTCTTT.

CDR3 sequence: CASSSGTGGYGYTF. CDR3 coding DNA: TGTGCCAGTAGTAGCGGGACAGGGGGCTATGGCTACACCTTC. V gene TRBV19 combines with J gene TRBJ1-2; 11 bases match TRBD1. The length of the CDR3 is 14 residues. The germline gives CDR1 LNHDA, CDR2 SQIVND (reference sequence). The ends lost 4 bases at V and 4 bases at J; junction bases unmatched: 2.

CDR3 sequence (DNA): TGCAGCGTTGATAACAGGGGGATCGGGGAGCTGTTTTTT. It is translated as CSVDNRGIGELFF. The chain combines TRBV29-1 with TRBJ2-2, with 8 nucleotides matching TRBD1. CDR3 length equals 13 residues. CDR1 and CDR2 from the germline V gene are SQVTM and ANQGSEA. Germline trimming cut 3 bases from V and 7 bases from J; bases unmatched to any gene: 4.

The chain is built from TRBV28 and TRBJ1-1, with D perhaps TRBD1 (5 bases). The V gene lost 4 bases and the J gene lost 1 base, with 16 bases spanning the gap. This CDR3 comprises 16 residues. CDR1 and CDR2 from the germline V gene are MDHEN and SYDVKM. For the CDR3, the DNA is TGTGCCAGCAGTTCCCCCCTAGGAGGGGAGAACACTGAAGCTTTCTTT. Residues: CASSSPLGGENTEAFF. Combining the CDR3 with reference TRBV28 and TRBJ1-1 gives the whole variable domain DVKVTQSSRYLVKRTGEKVFLECVQDMDHENMFWYRQDPGLGLRLIYFSYDVKMKEKGDIPEGYSVSREKKERFSLILESASTNQTSMYLCASSSPLGGENTEAFFGQGTRLTVV.